Below, 2 T cell receptor beta chains from the same sample are listed, as sequenced in a study of molecular identifiers for immune sequencing clone quantification. TCRdb analysed the PCR reads with MiXCR anew, one entry per CDR3 protein. The data show about 510,000 distinct CDR3 sequences, with about 22% seen just once and 0.7% to 1% held by the top ten. The sample comprised naive CD8+ T cells from blood, with Jurkat cell RNA spiked in. Subset given: FACS-sorted CD8+CD4-CCR7+CD45RA+ naive T cells. The source of these receptors is a human donor in good health. Some libraries in this study had Jurkat cell RNA spiked in.

The DNA for the CDR3 is TGTGCCAGTAGTATATACCGTGGTTCACCCCTCCACTTT. Amino acid sequence: CASSIYRGSPLHF. The genes are TRBV19 and TRBJ1-6; D is uncertain. The germline CDR1 and CDR2 sequences are LNHDA and SQIVND (reference sequence). This CDR3 comprises 13 residues. V was clipped by 2 bases and J by 9 bases, with 8 bases between them. The full variable domain, completed using reference TRBV19 and TRBJ1-6, is DGGITQSPKYLFRKEGQNVTLSCEQNLNHDAMYWYRQDPGQGLRLIYYSQIVNDFQKGDIAEGYSVSREKKESFPLTVTSAQKNPTAFYLCASSIYRGSPLHFGNGTRLTVT.

This clonotype was detected only a few times. The rearrangement uses TRBV7-2 and TRBJ1-1; D is possibly TRBD1 (6 bases). With 4 bases removed from V and 4 bases from J, the gap between germline ends came to 13 bases. The CDR3 runs 14 residues. CDR1 and CDR2 (germline): SGHTA, FQGNSA. The CDR3: CASSYDRSGTEAFF. Here the CDR3 DNA reads TGTGCCAGCAGCTACGACAGGAGCGGCACTGAAGCTTTCTTT.